This entry describes one T cell receptor beta chain. Antigen unknown. The data were taken from a study of T cell responses to AZD1222 COVID-19 vaccine. The germline V gene has CDR1 SGHTA and CDR2 FQGNSA. V lost 5 bases and J lost 5, with 19 bases in between. The length of the CDR3 is 15 residues. This table comes from immunoSEQ multiplex PCR, and its TCRdb copy is limited to in-frame clones, with some not included. The sample shows under 70,000 clones, around four fifths of them seen only once. Study outcomes and limitations: Spike was spanned by vaccine-associated CD4 TCRs, with dominance at 160-218 and 743-854.

The receptor's source is an adult in good health. The source material was peripheral blood, sampled on day 0 of AZD1222 vaccination. The rearrangement links TRBV7-2 to TRBJ2-7; D is ambiguous. This CDR3 is CASSPSLWILDEQYF. CDR3 DNA sequence: TGTGCCAGCAGCCCCAGCCTGTGGATTCTCGACGAGCAGTACTTC.